The 15 T cell receptor beta chains in this list originate from one sample, sequenced in a study of CD8 T cells in ankylosing spondylitis. General study results and limits: Ankylosing spondylitis blood seemed to carry a telltale TCR beta motif made of under ten highly homologous variants.

These TCRs are of unknown antigen specificity. TCRdb re-analysed the 5' RACE reads in MiXCR, keeping a single row per CDR3 protein. The sample shows about 220,000 distinct CDR3 sequences, around 18% of them seen only once. The source material was blood, either unsorted or a sorted T cell fraction (not recorded which). The receptors were sampled from a male donor with ankylosing spondylitis.

The rearrangement joins TRBV9 to TRBJ2-5; no clear D. Germline CDR1 SGDLS, CDR2 YYNGEE. Trimming stripped 0 bases from V and 5 bases from J, with 17 bases between. CDR3 length: 16 amino acids. CDR3 bases: TGTGCCAGCAGCGTAGTCAACCCTCCCCCTCGGGAGACCCAGTACTTC. The encoded protein is CASSVVNPPPRETQYF.

CDR3 in amino acids: CASSVGGGTAGYTF. The CDR3 nucleotides are TGTGCCAGCAGCGTAGGGGGAGGGACGGCTGGCTACACCTTC. V gene TRBV9 combines with J gene TRBJ1-2; weak D call: TRBD1 (5 bases). The CDR3 runs 14 residues. Trimming cost V 0 bases and J 7 bases, with 13 bases left between them. Germline CDR1 and CDR2: SGDLS and YYNGEE.

The rearrangement uses TRBV19 and TRBJ1-2, with D perhaps TRBD1 (5 bases). This CDR3 is 15 amino acids long. Trimming pared 3 bases from V and 0 bases from J, leaving 11 bases between. CDR1 is LNHDA and CDR2 is SQIVND in the germline V gene (reference sequence). The DNA for the CDR3 is TGTGCCAGTAGTATTCCGACAGAAGCTAACTATGGCTACACCTTC. This codes for CASSIPTEANYGYTF.

This clonotype was seen only a few times. The CDR3 sequence is CSARQKGYEQYF. CDR3 DNA sequence: TGCAGTGCTAGACAGAAGGGCTACGAGCAGTACTTC. The rearrangement uses TRBV20-1 and TRBJ2-7; D not resolved. The CDR3 contains 12 residues. Per the germline V gene, CDR1 is DFQATT and CDR2 is SNEGSKA (reference sequence). V gave up 2 bases and J gave up 3 bases, with 8 bases separating them.

A few counts support this clonotype. The V and J genes are TRBV9 and TRBJ1-2, with TRBD1 matching over 9 bases. The CDR3 runs to 14 residues. CDR1 is SGDLS, CDR2 YYNGEE, per germline. The trim removed 4 bases at V and 10 bases at J, leaving 11 bases unmatched. CDR3 amino acids: CASSPGTGRPLYTF. The CDR3 nucleotides are TGTGCCAGCAGCCCCGGGACAGGGCGCCCGCTCTACACCTTC. The variable domain in full, completed from reference TRBV9 and TRBJ1-2, reads DSGVTQTPKHLITATGQRVTLRCSPRSGDLSVYWYQQSLDQGLQFLIQYYNGEERAKGNILERFSAQQFPDLHSELNLSSLELGDSALYFCASSPGTGRPLYTFGSGTRLTVV.

This clonotype was seen at least ten times. This chain links TRBV7-9 with TRBJ2-2, with 9 bases matching TRBD2. The CDR3 totals 15 residues. Per germline, CDR1 SEHNR and CDR2 FQNEAQ (reference sequence). The ends lost 3 bases at V and 7 bases at J; junction bases unmatched: 6. The CDR3 sequence: CASSFVAGDVGELFF. DNA of the CDR3: TGTGCCAGCAGCTTCGTAGCGGGAGATGTCGGGGAGCTGTTTTTT.

The chain uses TRBV4-3 and TRBJ2-7; D is uncertain. CDR3 length equals 15 residues. With 3 bases removed from V and 3 bases from J, the gap between germline ends came to 15 bases. Germline-derived CDR1 and CDR2 are LGHNA and YSLEER. Written as DNA, the CDR3 is TGCGCCAGCAGCCAGTCCCGGGTGCCTCGCTACGAGCAGTACTTC. Amino acids: CASSQSRVPRYEQYF.

This clonotype came up a few times. The chain couples TRBV5-5 to TRBJ1-1; D is ambiguous. The germline gives CDR1 SGHKS, CDR2 YYEKEE (reference sequence). This CDR3 comprises 15 residues. The germline V and J ends were trimmed by 1 base and 3 bases, with 13 bases remaining between them. CDR3 bases: TGTGCCAGCAGCTTGTCCTCAGGAGGTTACACTGAAGCTTTCTTT. This encodes CASSLSSGGYTEAFF.

This rearrangement joins TRBV12-5 to TRBJ2-1, with 12 bases aligning to TRBD2. The CDR3 extends over 17 amino acids. Per germline, CDR1 LGHNT and CDR2 FRNRAP. J lost 8 bases, V lost 1 base, and 9 bases had no gene match. This CDR3 is CASGLDTSGGIFDEQFF. CDR3 nucleotides: TGTGCTAGTGGTTTGGATACTAGCGGGGGGATTTTCGATGAGCAGTTCTTC.

This clonotype was seen a handful of times. V is TRBV12-3 or TRBV12-4 and J is TRBJ2-1; 9 bases are shared with TRBD2. V lost 1 base to trimming and J lost 10 bases; unmatched junction nucleotides: 11. This CDR3 is built from 16 residues. The CDR3 loop reads CASSLDWTSAPGEQFF. The CDR3 DNA reads TGTGCCAGCAGTTTAGATTGGACTAGCGCCCCAGGGGAGCAGTTCTTC.

This clonotype appeared a few times. V and J are TRBV7-3 and TRBJ2-1; D call uncertain. The V gene lost 5 bases and the J gene lost 5 bases, with 10 bases spanning the gap. The CDR3 spans 13 residues. Germline CDR1 is SGHTA and CDR2 is FQGTGA. CDR3 nucleotide sequence: TGTGCCAGCAGCCAACACCCCCACAATGAGCAGTTCTTC. It yields the protein CASSQHPHNEQFF. Full variable domain (remainder filled in from reference TRBV7-3 and TRBJ2-1): GAGVSQTPSNKVTEKGKYVELRCDPISGHTALYWYRQSLGQGPEFLIYFQGTGAADDSGLPNDRFFAVRPEGSVSTLKIQRTERGDSAVYLCASSQHPHNEQFFGPGTRLTVL.

This clonotype was observed a single time. The chain is built from TRBV25-1 and TRBJ1-1; D is ambiguous. The CDR3 is 14 residues long. V was pared by 1 base and J by 5 bases, with 11 bases between. The germline V gene has CDR1 MGHDK and CDR2 SYGVNS. CDR3 DNA sequence: TGTGCCAGCAGTGAATTCGAGGGTGGGACTGAAGCTTTCTTT. As protein: CASSEFEGGTEAFF.

In this sample, this clonotype turned up a few times. The rearrangement links TRBV6-2 or TRBV6-3 to TRBJ1-1; D is unclear. The CDR3 is made up of 13 amino acids. The germline CDR1 and CDR2 sequences are MNHEY and SVGEGT. Trimming cost V 1 base and J 0 bases, with 3 bases left between them. CDR3 amino acids: CASSYWMNTEAFF. CDR3 in DNA: TGTGCCAGCAGTTACTGGATGAACACTGAAGCTTTCTTT.

This clonotype has at least ten counts. The V call is TRBV7-9, the J call TRBJ2-1; the match to TRBD2 covers 13 bases. CDR1 is SEHNR and CDR2 is FQNEAQ in the germline V gene (reference sequence). The CDR3 is 17 residues long. V lost 5 bases, J lost 5 bases, and 9 bases stayed unmatched. The CDR3 DNA reads as TGTGCCAGCAGCCCCCCCGGACTAGCGGGAGCGAACAATGAGCAGTTCTTC. Translating gives CASSPPGLAGANNEQFF.

This clonotype was picked up a small number of times. V gene TRBV20-1 combines with J gene TRBJ1-2; no clear D. There are 14 residues in the CDR3. Trimming left V 0 bases short and J 4 bases short, with 12 bases between. Germline CDR1 is DFQATT and CDR2 is SNEGSKA (reference sequence). The CDR3 DNA is TGCAGTGCTAGAGATGGGCAGGAGGGCTATGGCTACACCTTC. Its translation: CSARDGQEGYGYTF.